The T cell receptor (beta chain) described here comes from a study of blood T cell repertoires in COVID-19 (dated by TCRdb to the early 2020s). About the study as a whole: Collaborator samples came from the United States, Italy and Spain and covered acute and convalescent phases of COVID-19. The prospective study material was composed of cDNA or gDNA derived from T cells, B-cell-depleted T cells, or PBMCs. Subjects who had been exposed to COVID-19, were actively infected with it, or had recovered from it provided the deeply sampled blood TCRbeta repertoires that made up the dataset. The repertoires were released in a freely available public database meant as a resource for research on the immune response to SARS-CoV-2. Samples were obtained from the ongoing ImmuneRACE study (first 160 participants) and from about 1,300 subjects provided by 6 global collaborators. A de-identified subject ID, COVID-19 status, age in years and sex were almost always included in the sample metadata. Where available, HLA class I and class II types were taken from metadata supplied by the sample provider and were not determined by assay-based typing. Points the paper makes about the study in general: How much clinical and demographic metadata was included differed by source and by participant, and the metadata was provided uncurated.

The immunoSEQ Assay, a bias-controlled multiplex PCR, was used to amplify TCRbeta CDR3 regions from genomic DNA. The authors' analysis ran thus. The number of nucleated cells in each sample was estimated from the amplification of reference gene primers within the assay. Sequence reads were collapsed and filtered to measure the absolute abundance of every unique TCRbeta CDR3 rearrangement. Productive Simpson clonality was computed per sample as the square root of Simpson's diversity index over productive rearrangements. TCRdb mirrors the immuneACCESS table, restricted to in-frame sequences. Some clones are absent from its copies; in checked studies, under half trace to an unresolved V gene, and the reason for the others is unknown. Clone size and the V and J calls come from that table; the DNA yielded D and trimming. The sample table lists about 120,000 clones, over 60% of them with a count of one. The ten largest clones take up roughly 4.3% of the sample.

Sequences MNHEY (CDR1) and SVGEGT (CDR2) are obtained from the germline V gene. Including the terminal cysteine and phenylalanine, the CDR3 comprises 13 residues. Kept here is only the CDR3 DNA, which spans 39 bases and is read in frame from base 1. Trimming at the junction amounts to 5 bases on V and 10 bases on J, and the germline ends lie 15 bases apart. Comment on this clone: This clone's antigen is unknown. Base qualities are not at hand, and no much larger clone is one base apart.

Collaborating institutions collected whole blood in K2EDTA tubes following their own protocols. For TCRbeta analysis, collaborators shipped samples as frozen whole blood, isolated PBMCs, or DNA extracted from either of those sample types. Here the chain combines TRBV6-2 or TRBV6-3 and TRBJ2-4, with TRBD1 tentatively as D gene (6 bases match). This clonotype originated in an elderly woman with acute or convalescent COVID-19. Sequences were obtained from peripheral blood. The DNA sequence reads TGTGCCAGCAGTCCAGGACAGCTCTATATTCAGTACTTC. Translated, this is CASSPGQLYIQYF.